Following are 4 T cell receptor beta chains from one sample sequenced in a study of T cells in tumors after PD-1 blockade (dated by TCRdb to between 2018 and 2021). The time point tag for this specimen amounts to: before anti-PD-1 therapy. Receptors were amplified or captured by the immunoSEQ multiplex PCR assay. TCRdb retrieved this table from immuneACCESS and kept in-frame rearrangements only. Not all clones are present; in checked studies, unresolved V genes account for under half, and no reason is known for the remainder. This sample holds about 47,000 clones; 75% to 85% were observed only once. Around 15% of the sample is in the top ten clones. The specimen comprised PBMCs, sampled before anti-PD-1 treatment. The source is a human donor with basal cell carcinoma.

The chain employs TRBV6-6 and TRBJ1-1; 9 positions agree with TRBD1. The CDR3 consists of 18 residues. The germline V gene encodes CDR1 MNHNY and CDR2 SVGAGI (reference sequence). V was clipped by 6 bases and J by 4 bases; unmatched bases: 18. The CDR3 nucleotides are TGTGCCAGCAGCCGACATACAGGGGGCGCAGGAGAAGGCACTGAAGCTTTCTTT. Translated, it gives CASSRHTGGAGEGTEAFF.

The chain is built from TRBV7-2 and TRBJ2-7; 10 bases match TRBD1. The CDR3 length is 15 residues. V was pared by 1 base and J by 4 bases, with 4 bases of the junction left unmatched. From germline, CDR1 is SGHTA and CDR2 FQGNSA. In DNA, the CDR3 is TGTGCCAGCAGCTTAGGTCTGGGACAGGGGTACGAGCAGTACTTC. It encodes CASSLGLGQGYEQYF.

The genes are TRBV5-5 and TRBJ1-4; D not certain. This CDR3 has 13 amino acids. V was clipped by 0 bases and J by 2 bases, with 2 bases between them. Germline V gives CDR1 SGHKS, CDR2 YYEKEE (reference sequence). The chain's CDR3 is CASSLATNEKLFF. CDR3 coding DNA: TGTGCCAGCAGCTTGGCTACTAATGAAAAACTGTTTTTT.

This chain joins TRBV6-5 and TRBJ1-5; 8 positions agree with TRBD1. V gave up 10 bases and J gave up 1 base; unmatched junction bases: 6. CDR3 length: 14 residues. Germline loops: CDR1 MNHEY, CDR2 SVGAGI. As DNA, the CDR3 is TGTGCCACCACCAGGGGGCTGAGCAATCAGCCCCAGCATTTT. Amino acid sequence: CATTRGLSNQPQHF.